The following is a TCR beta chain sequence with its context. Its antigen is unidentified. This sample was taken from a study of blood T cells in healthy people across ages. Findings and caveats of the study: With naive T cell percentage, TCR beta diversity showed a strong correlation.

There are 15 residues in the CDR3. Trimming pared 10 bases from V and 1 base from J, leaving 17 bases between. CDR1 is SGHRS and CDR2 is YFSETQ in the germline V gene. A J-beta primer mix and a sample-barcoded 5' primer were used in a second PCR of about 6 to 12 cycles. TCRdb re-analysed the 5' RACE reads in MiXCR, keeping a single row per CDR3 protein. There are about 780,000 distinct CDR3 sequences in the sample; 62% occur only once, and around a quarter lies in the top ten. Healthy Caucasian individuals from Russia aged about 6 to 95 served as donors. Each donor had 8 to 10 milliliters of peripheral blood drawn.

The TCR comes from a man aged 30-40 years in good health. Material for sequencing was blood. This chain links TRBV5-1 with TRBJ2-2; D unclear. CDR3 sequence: CASRDGRKNTGELFF. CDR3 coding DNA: TGCGCCTCCAGAGATGGGCGGAAGAACACCGGGGAGCTGTTTTTT.